These 29 T cell receptor beta chains were sequenced from one sample in a study of blood T cell repertoires in COVID-19. The data were produced by immunoSEQ multiplex PCR, yet TCRdb's version contains in-frame clones alone and is incomplete. Among 190,000 or so clones listed, about 86% were seen once. Sequencing used peripheral blood. These receptors were taken from a woman between 18 and 29 years old who had recovered from COVID-19.

The V call is TRBV4-3, the J call TRBJ2-2; the D gene is possibly TRBD2 (5 bases). V lost 2 bases to trimming and J lost 5 bases, with 12 bases between them. The CDR3 sequence is 15 residues long. Germline V CDR1 and CDR2: LGHNA, YSLEER. CDR3 sequence (DNA): TGCGCCAGCAGCCAACAGTTAGCGTTAACCGGGGAGCTGTTTTTT. Residues: CASSQQLALTGELFF.

This chain joins TRBV14 and TRBJ1-4, with D tentatively TRBD1 (6 bases). Germline V gene data show CDR1 as SGHDN and CDR2 as FVKESK. The V end lost 4 bases, the J end lost 8 bases, and 11 bases lay between the germline ends. The CDR3 extends over 13 amino acids. The CDR3 DNA is TGTGCCAGCAGCCCACAGGGATTCGAAAAACTGTTTTTT. Translation gives CASSPQGFEKLFF.

This clone was seen just once. The genes are TRBV28 and TRBJ1-1; 12 bases align to TRBD1. The CDR3 sequence is 16 residues long. V trimming: 4 bases; J trimming: 2 bases; junction bases outside the gene matches: 5. Germline assignment: CDR1 MDHEN and CDR2 SYDVKM. This chain's CDR3 is CASSSGQGAGNTEAFF. For the CDR3, the DNA is TGTGCCAGCAGTTCGGGACAGGGGGCGGGTAACACTGAAGCTTTCTTT.

This clone was seen more than once but under ten times. J is TRBJ1-2 and V is TRBV29-1; the D gene is possibly TRBD1 (6 bases). Germline CDR1 SQVTM, CDR2 ANQGSEA. CDR3 size: 14 residues. V shed 0 bases and J shed 7 bases, with 15 bases lying between them. CDR3 sequence reads: CSVEDRTVRGGYTF. The CDR3 region has the DNA TGCAGCGTTGAAGATAGGACAGTCCGGGGTGGCTACACCTTC.

This rearrangement joins TRBV14 to TRBJ2-3; the D is unclear. There are 11 residues in the CDR3. Trimming shortened V by 4 bases and J by 5 bases, and 4 bases separated the two germline ends. CDR1 and CDR2 from the germline V gene are SGHDN and FVKESK. The chain's CDR3 is CASSLLDTQYF. Here the CDR3 DNA reads TGTGCCAGCAGCCTCCTAGATACGCAGTATTTT.

This sequence joins TRBV6-2 or TRBV6-3 and TRBJ1-1, with TRBD1 as a possible D gene (6 bases). Trimming pared 5 bases from V and 0 bases from J, leaving 16 bases between. This CDR3 is built from 16 residues. Germline V CDR1 and CDR2: MNHEY, SVGEGT. The CDR3 DNA sequence: TGTGCCAGCAGTCCGCCCCCCGGACAGATGAACACTGAAGCTTTCTTT. Protein sequence: CASSPPPGQMNTEAFF.

The genes are TRBV19 and TRBJ2-2; 8 nucleotides align to TRBD1. The V and J ends lost 7 bases and 7 bases, in that order; junction bases with no gene match: 5. CDR1 and CDR2 from the germline V gene are LNHDA and SQIVND (reference sequence). The CDR3 runs to 13 residues. The CDR3 sequence: CASTWTGYGELFF. The CDR3 nucleotides read TGTGCCAGTACATGGACAGGGTACGGGGAGCTGTTTTTT.

The chain uses TRBV10-3 and TRBJ1-1; 8 bases fit TRBD1. Germline trimming cut 6 bases from V and 6 bases from J; bases unmatched to any gene: 3. This CDR3 spans 12 amino acids. The V gene's germline CDR1 is ENHRY and CDR2 SYGVKD. In DNA form, the CDR3 reads TGTGCCATCAGGGGACAGGAGGCTGAAGCTTTCTTT. Amino acid sequence: CAIRGQEAEAFF.

This chain uses TRBV18 with TRBJ2-1; D unclear. Germline V lookup: CDR1 KGHSH, CDR2 LQKENI. This CDR3 contains 13 residues. The V gene lost 3 bases and the J gene lost 3 bases, with 6 bases spanning the gap. CDR3 sequence (DNA): TGTGCCAGCTCACCTGAGTTCTACAATGAGCAGTTCTTC. Translation gives CASSPEFYNEQFF.

The chain is built from TRBV2 and TRBJ1-4; D ambiguous. Germline V gene sequence: CDR1 SNHLY, CDR2 FYNNEI. V was trimmed by 3 bases and J by 5 bases, leaving 13 bases between them. The CDR3 contains 15 residues. The CDR3 bases are TGTGCCAGCAGTGACATGGGCAGACAAAATGAAAAACTGTTTTTT. Its protein product is CASSDMGRQNEKLFF. The full variable domain, completed using reference TRBV2 and TRBJ1-4, is EPEVTQTPSHQVTQMGQEVILRCVPISNHLYFYWYRQILGQKVEFLVSFYNNEISEKSEIFDDQFSVERPDGSNFTLKIRSTKLEDSAMYFCASSDMGRQNEKLFFGSGTQLSVL.

The chain links TRBV4-3 to TRBJ2-7; D is possibly TRBD2 (5 bases). Germline V gene lookup returns CDR1 LGHNA and CDR2 YSLEER. This CDR3 has 17 residues. V lost 0 bases to trimming and J lost 2 bases, with 17 bases between them. The CDR3 nucleotides are TGCGCCAGCAGCCAAGAGACTCTAGCACACCTTACCTACGAGCAGTACGTC. It yields the protein CASSQETLAHLTYEQYV.

This chain links TRBV10-3 with TRBJ1-2; 7 bases match TRBD1. After removal of 6 bases from V and 3 bases from J, the junction contained 19 bases not matched to a gene. This CDR3 region has 18 residues. The germline CDR1 and CDR2 sequences are ENHRY and SYGVKD. CDR3 in DNA: TGTGCCATCAGCGAATCGACAGGGAGCGCCGTCGATGACTATGGCTACACCTTC. This gives the protein CAISESTGSAVDDYGYTF.

This clone was observed a handful of times. The chain couples TRBV7-8 to TRBJ2-2; TRBD1 matches 8 bases. The CDR3 extends over 16 amino acids. CDR1 and CDR2 from the germline V gene are SGHVS and FQNEAQ. The J segment lost 1 base and the V segment lost 1 base, leaving 2 bases of the junction unmatched. CDR3 loop: CASSLDGTGNTGELFF. CDR3 nucleotide sequence: TGTGCCAGCAGCTTAGACGGGACAGGGAACACCGGGGAGCTGTTTTTT.

This chain links TRBV24-1 with TRBJ1-5, with D perhaps matching TRBD1 (5 bases). V shed 5 bases and J shed 7 bases, with 14 bases lying between them. Germline lookup yields CDR1 KGHDR and CDR2 SFDVKD. This CDR3 is built from 14 residues. CDR3 sequence (DNA): TGTGCCACCAGTGGCGGCAGGGAAGGCCAGCCCCAGCATTTT. It specifies CATSGGREGQPQHF.

The chain is built from TRBV5-6 and TRBJ2-3; 11 nucleotides agree with TRBD2. V was pared by 1 base and J by 6 bases, with 10 bases of the junction left unmatched. This CDR3 region has 17 residues. Per the germline V gene, CDR1 is SGHDT and CDR2 is YYEEEE. CDR3 coding DNA: TGTGCCAGCAGCTTGAGTTTAGGTAGCGGGAGGGGTGATACGCAGTATTTT. Protein sequence: CASSLSLGSGRGDTQYF. Using reference TRBV5-6 and TRBJ2-3 for the parts outside the CDR3, the full variable domain is DAGVTQSPTHLIKTRGQQVTLRCSPKSGHDTVSWYQQALGQGPQFIFQYYEEEERQRGNFPDRFSGHQFPNYSSELNVNALLLGDSALYLCASSLSLGSGRGDTQYFGPGTRLTVL.

The V and J genes are TRBV6-5 and TRBJ2-5, with 7 bases matching TRBD1. The trim removed 6 bases at V and 5 bases at J, leaving 9 bases unmatched. The CDR3 has 14 residues. Germline CDR1 reads MNHEY; CDR2 reads SVGAGI. Written as DNA, the CDR3 is TGTGCCAGCAGGGGACAGTCTCGAGAGGAGACCCAGTACTTC. It translates to CASRGQSREETQYF.

This chain joins TRBV4-1 and TRBJ1-3; D is ambiguous. This CDR3 comprises 15 residues. V was trimmed by 4 bases and J by 2 bases, leaving 12 bases between them. Germline CDR1 MGHRA, CDR2 YSYEKL. The CDR3 coding sequence is TGCGCCAGCAGCCGAGTCAGGTTGACTGGAAACACCATATATTTT. This sequence encodes CASSRVRLTGNTIYF.

Only a few counts were recorded for this clone. The V call is TRBV15, the J call TRBJ1-2; no clear D. CDR3 length equals 17 residues. Germline V lookup: CDR1 LNHNV, CDR2 YYDKDF (reference sequence). V lost 1 base, J lost 5 bases, and 20 bases lay in between. CDR3 nucleotide sequence: TGTGCCACCAGCAGAGCCTTCTTTCGAGACCGGGTTTATGGCTACACCTTC. This encodes CATSRAFFRDRVYGYTF.

The chain has TRBV7-2 and TRBJ2-5, with TRBD2 matching over 10 bases. Germline CDR1 is SGHTA and CDR2 is FQGNSA. The V gene end was trimmed by 5 bases and the J gene end by 5 bases; junction bases not matched to a gene: 11. This CDR3 has 16 amino acids. This chain's CDR3 is CASSLRLAGRVETQYF. The CDR3 DNA follows: TGTGCCAGCAGCCTCAGACTAGCGGGCCGTGTTGAGACCCAGTACTTC.

The chain combines TRBV2 with TRBJ2-7, with TRBD1 matching over 8 bases. V gave up 7 bases and J gave up 3 bases; unmatched junction bases: 2. There are 12 residues in the CDR3. Germline V lookup: CDR1 SNHLY, CDR2 FYNNEI. CDR3 sequence reads: CASKTGGYEQYF. Written as DNA, the CDR3 is TGTGCCAGCAAAACAGGGGGCTACGAGCAGTACTTC.

The chain recombines TRBV19 with TRBJ1-1; D uncertain. Trimming cost V 3 bases and J 2 bases, with 10 bases left between them. The CDR3 contains 14 residues. Germline values: CDR1 LNHDA, CDR2 SQIVND (reference sequence). CDR3 nucleotide sequence: TGTGCCAGTAGTATTTTTGGCCCAAACACTGAAGCTTTCTTT. Residues: CASSIFGPNTEAFF.

This clone came up a few times. V is TRBV10-3 and J is TRBJ1-2; the match to TRBD1 covers 8 bases. Germline V gene sequence: CDR1 ENHRY, CDR2 SYGVKD. CDR3 length equals 15 residues. V was clipped by 3 bases and J by 7 bases; unmatched bases: 10. DNA of the CDR3: TGTGCCATCAGTGAATTGTCAGGGGGCGCGGGTGGCTACACCTTC. Translating gives CAISELSGGAGGYTF.

The V call is TRBV15, the J call TRBJ2-4; 8 bases are shared with TRBD1. This CDR3 has 16 residues. The V segment lost 8 bases and the J segment 7 bases; nucleotides outside the gene matches: 16. Per the germline V gene, CDR1 is LNHNV and CDR2 is YYDKDF (reference sequence). The CDR3 region is CATGTRVTGARNIQYF. CDR3 nucleotides: TGTGCCACCGGAACGAGGGTGACAGGGGCGCGGAACATTCAGTACTTC.

The rearrangement links TRBV24-1 to TRBJ1-2, with 7 bases aligning to TRBD1. This CDR3 is 15 amino acids long. J was trimmed by 6 bases and V by 0 bases; bases with no gene match: 6. Germline values: CDR1 KGHDR, CDR2 SFDVKD. For the CDR3, the DNA is TGTGCCACCAGTGATTTGGGCAGGGGGGCGGATGGCTACACCTTC. It codes for CATSDLGRGADGYTF.

The rearrangement uses TRBV14 and TRBJ1-5; TRBD1 might be the D (6 bases). The CDR3 covers 14 residues. V was cut by 2 bases and J by 6 bases, with 11 bases left in between. From germline, CDR1 is SGHDN and CDR2 FVKESK. The DNA for the CDR3 is TGTGCCAGCAGCCAAACAGGGCGTACTCAGCCCCAGCATTTT. Encoded protein: CASSQTGRTQPQHF.

The chain couples TRBV6-5 to TRBJ2-1; no firm D call. Looked up from germline, CDR1 is MNHEY and CDR2 is SVGAGI. Trimming shortened V by 6 bases and J by 8 bases, and 14 bases separated the two germline ends. The CDR3 has 13 residues. The CDR3 loop is CASRRADWDEQFF. The CDR3 nucleotides read TGTGCCAGCAGGAGAGCCGACTGGGATGAGCAGTTCTTC.

The chain has TRBV19 and TRBJ2-1; D ambiguous. There are 14 residues in the CDR3. Trimming pared 3 bases from V and 0 bases from J, leaving 6 bases between. The V gene's germline CDR1 is LNHDA and CDR2 SQIVND (reference sequence). CDR3 coding DNA: TGTGCCAGTAGTATGGTTAGCTCCTACAATGAGCAGTTCTTC. As protein: CASSMVSSYNEQFF.

The chain joins TRBV7-2 to TRBJ2-3, with 8 bases fitting TRBD2. Trimming removed 2 bases from V and 4 bases from J; junction bases left unmatched: 8. The CDR3 has 16 amino acids. Germline V gene sequence: CDR1 SGHTA, CDR2 FQGNSA. The CDR3 region is CASSLRTSGGSDTQYF. The CDR3 DNA follows: TGTGCCAGCAGCTTACGGACCAGCGGGGGATCAGATACGCAGTATTTT.

This chain links TRBV30 with TRBJ1-1, with no clear D. The CDR3 totals 11 residues. Germline V gene data show CDR1 as GTSNPN and CDR2 as SVGIG (reference sequence). V dropped 2 bases and J dropped 5 bases, with 6 bases sitting between them. CDR3 sequence (DNA): TGTGCCTGGAGTCTGAGGACTGAAGCTTTCTTT. It is translated as CAWSLRTEAFF.